In its sample, the clone carrying this T cell receptor beta chain was seen many times. There were TCR beta CDR3 regions amplified from RNA transcripts. The primer set for the first-round RT-PCR of the TCR CDR3 was HTBI. TCRdb passed the multiplex PCR reads through MiXCR, listing each CDR3 protein once. The table lists hundreds of thousands of distinct CDR3 sequences, about a sixth of them singletons. These data are taken from a study of T cells in Graves' hyperthyroidism and ophthalmopathy. This CDR3 is built from 20 residues. The germline V gene has CDR1 SGHTA and CDR2 FQGTGA. V trimming: 5 bases; J trimming: 2 bases; junction bases outside the gene matches: 18.

The material sequenced was blood. The chain uses TRBV7-3 and TRBJ1-5; TRBD1 matches at 10 bases. This TCR was recovered from a woman aged 25 to 39 with Graves' hyperthyroidism. The CDR3: CASSPRQGASSKEGNQPQHF. CDR3 DNA: TGTGCCAGCAGCCCGAGACAGGGGGCCTCGTCTAAAGAAGGCAATCAGCCCCAGCATTTT.